This is a list of T cell receptor beta chains from one sample in a study of T cell responses to AZD1222 COVID-19 vaccine. Sequencing used immunoSEQ multiplex PCR; TCRdb keeps in-frame clones, though not all of them. In the table there are 150,000 to 200,000 clones, approximately 92% of which are singletons. Sequenced material: peripheral blood, taken on day 0 of AZD1222 vaccination. The origin of the receptors is an adult in good health. The CDR3 runs from the conserved cysteine through the conserved F or W. A D gene is named only where the DNA matches it firmly. Rows give clone size only sometimes, using once, few, many, or a class for an expanded clone.

v_call: TRBV4-2; d_call: TRBD1; clone_size: -; j_call: TRBJ2-5; cdr3_aa: CASSPTGTGGLQETQYF; cdr3_nt: TGTGCCAGCAGCCCCACGGGGACAGGGGGCCTCCAAGAGACCCAGTACTTC
v_call: TRBV5-1; d_call: -; clone_size: -; j_call: TRBJ2-7; cdr3_aa: CATRDEGGSYEQYF; cdr3_nt: TGCGCCACCCGGGATGAGGGTGGCTCCTACGAGCAGTACTTC
v_call: TRBV6-2/TRBV6-3; d_call: -; clone_size: -; j_call: TRBJ2-7; cdr3_aa: CASSYGITGEAFSYEQYF; cdr3_nt: TGTGCCAGCAGTTATGGAATAACTGGGGAAGCGTTCTCCTACGAGCAGTACTTC
v_call: TRBV6-5; d_call: TRBD2; clone_size: -; j_call: TRBJ2-2; cdr3_aa: CAIRRGANTGELFF; cdr3_nt: TGTGCCATTAGGCGGGGGGCGAACACCGGGGAGCTGTTTTTT
v_call: TRBV29-1; d_call: TRBD1; clone_size: -; j_call: TRBJ1-1; cdr3_aa: CSVEAGTGFSSEAFF; cdr3_nt: TGCAGCGTTGAAGCCGGGACAGGGTTCTCTTCGGAAGCTTTCTTT
v_call: TRBV27; d_call: TRBD1; clone_size: -; j_call: TRBJ2-1; cdr3_aa: CASGPGTGHNEQFF; cdr3_nt: TGTGCCAGCGGCCCAGGGACAGGGCACAATGAGCAGTTCTTC
v_call: TRBV5-6; d_call: TRBD2; clone_size: -; j_call: TRBJ2-7; cdr3_aa: CASSLERGPSYEQYF; cdr3_nt: TGTGCCAGCAGCTTAGAGCGGGGGCCCTCCTACGAGCAGTACTTC
v_call: TRBV28; d_call: TRBD1; clone_size: -; j_call: TRBJ2-5; cdr3_aa: CASSSRGTGFTRDQETQYF; cdr3_nt: TGTGCCAGCAGTTCCCGGGGGACAGGGTTCACAAGGGACCAAGAGACCCAGTACTTC
v_call: TRBV6-4; d_call: -; clone_size: -; j_call: TRBJ2-3; cdr3_aa: CASRGRLTDTQYF; cdr3_nt: TGTGCCAGCAGAGGACGATTGACAGATACGCAGTATTTT
v_call: TRBV5-1; d_call: -; clone_size: -; j_call: TRBJ1-2; cdr3_aa: CASSSEANYGYTF; cdr3_nt: TGCGCCAGCAGCTCGGAAGCTAACTATGGCTACACCTTC
v_call: TRBV7-3; d_call: -; clone_size: -; j_call: TRBJ1-1; cdr3_aa: CASSLEPGKTTEAFF; cdr3_nt: TGTGCCAGCAGCTTAGAGCCAGGGAAGACCACTGAAGCTTTCTTT
v_call: TRBV7-9; d_call: -; clone_size: -; j_call: TRBJ2-1; cdr3_aa: CASKGPWDEQFF; cdr3_nt: TGTGCCAGCAAGGGGCCGTGGGATGAGCAGTTCTTC
v_call: TRBV12-3/TRBV12-4; d_call: TRBD1; clone_size: -; j_call: TRBJ1-2; cdr3_aa: CASTSDRDNGYTF; cdr3_nt: TGTGCCAGCACCTCGGACAGGGACAATGGCTACACCTTC
v_call: TRBV9; d_call: -; clone_size: -; j_call: TRBJ2-1; cdr3_aa: CASSGGVSVNEQFF; cdr3_nt: TGTGCCAGCAGCGGCGGAGTGAGTGTCAATGAGCAGTTCTTC
v_call: TRBV11-2; d_call: -; clone_size: -; j_call: TRBJ1-1; cdr3_aa: CASSLSRGMTEAFF; cdr3_nt: TGTGCCAGCAGCTTATCCAGGGGTATGACTGAAGCTTTCTTT
v_call: TRBV19; d_call: -; clone_size: -; j_call: TRBJ1-1; cdr3_aa: CASSIYGATEAFF; cdr3_nt: TGTGCCAGTAGTATATACGGGGCAACTGAAGCTTTCTTT
v_call: TRBV19; d_call: TRBD1; clone_size: -; j_call: TRBJ2-3; cdr3_aa: CASSPLGRDRAPDTQYF; cdr3_nt: TGTGCCAGTAGTCCATTAGGCCGTGACAGGGCCCCAGATACGCAGTATTTT
v_call: TRBV7-9; d_call: TRBD1; clone_size: -; j_call: TRBJ2-5; cdr3_aa: CASLGQNQETQYF; cdr3_nt: TGTGCCAGCTTGGGACAGAACCAAGAGACCCAGTACTTC
v_call: TRBV24-1; d_call: -; clone_size: -; j_call: TRBJ2-5; cdr3_aa: CATSDSYPGHQGETQYF; cdr3_nt: TGTGCCACCAGTGACTCTTACCCGGGACACCAAGGGGAGACCCAGTACTTC
v_call: TRBV2; d_call: TRBD1; clone_size: few; j_call: TRBJ1-2; cdr3_aa: CASRERTGDTF; cdr3_nt: TGTGCCAGCAGGGAAAGGACAGGGGATACCTTC